The 22 T cell receptor beta chains below were found in one sample sequenced in a study of blood T cell repertoires in COVID-19. The method was immunoSEQ multiplex PCR; TCRdb's version includes in-frame clones alone and lacks a portion of them. The sample carries around 300,000 clones, 85% to 90% recorded once. The sequencing input was PBMCs or T cells enriched from blood (not recorded which). These receptors all come from a woman aged 55-70 years who had recovered from COVID-19.

The chain has TRBV5-6 and TRBJ1-6, with D uncertain. Trimming shortened V by 4 bases and J by 0 bases, and 17 bases separated the two germline ends. CDR1 and CDR2 from the germline V gene are SGHDT and YYEEEE. CDR3 length: 18 residues. CDR3 residues: CASSKPAWRSSYNSPLHF. DNA for the CDR3: TGTGCCAGCAGCAAACCGGCGTGGAGGAGCTCCTATAATTCACCCCTCCACTTT. The full variable domain, with the rest looked up from reference TRBV5-6 and TRBJ1-6, is DAGVTQSPTHLIKTRGQQVTLRCSPKSGHDTVSWYQQALGQGPQFIFQYYEEEERQRGNFPDRFSGHQFPNYSSELNVNALLLGDSALYLCASSKPAWRSSYNSPLHFGNGTRLTVT.

The chain uses TRBV6-5 and TRBJ2-3, with no clear D. Trimming took 2 bases from V and 9 from J, leaving 6 bases between them. The CDR3 covers 11 residues. The germline V gene encodes CDR1 MNHEY and CDR2 SVGAGI. CDR3 sequence reads: CASSYERTQYF. The DNA of the CDR3 is TGTGCCAGCAGTTACGAGAGGACGCAGTATTTT.

J is TRBJ2-3 and V is TRBV11-2, with D possibly TRBD1 on 5 matching bases. Trimming pared 7 bases from V and 4 bases from J, leaving 12 bases between. The CDR3 has 13 residues. Germline V gives CDR1 SGHAT, CDR2 FQNNGV. The CDR3 DNA is TGTGCCAGCACCCAACAACAGGCAGATACGCAGTATTTT. Translating it yields CASTQQQADTQYF.

The rearrangement joins TRBV24-1 to TRBJ2-3; weak D call: TRBD2 (5 bases). The germline gives CDR1 KGHDR, CDR2 SFDVKD. Trimming took 4 bases from V and 7 from J, leaving 14 bases between them. There are 14 residues in the CDR3. The CDR3 coding sequence is TGTGCCACCAGTGACCCCCCTCGGGGAAATACGCAGTATTTT. This encodes CATSDPPRGNTQYF.

V is TRBV7-9 and J is TRBJ2-5; the D gene is possibly TRBD2 (5 bases). The CDR3 length is 15 residues. Germline-derived CDR1 and CDR2 are SEHNR and FQNEAQ (reference sequence). V was clipped by 3 bases and J by 5 bases, with 16 bases between them. CDR3 loop: CASSFWGVAGETQYF. CDR3 nucleotide sequence: TGTGCCAGCAGCTTTTGGGGAGTGGCCGGGGAGACCCAGTACTTC.

The chain has TRBV29-1 and TRBJ1-6; no clear D gene. The CDR3 covers 14 residues. V lost 3 bases and J 10 bases, leaving 16 bases between the germline ends. CDR1 is SQVTM, CDR2 ANQGSEA, per germline. As DNA, the CDR3 is TGCAGCGTTGAGTTAGTAGGAGGAGGATCACCCCTCCACTTT. Translated: CSVELVGGGSPLHF.

The chain has TRBV9 and TRBJ1-4, with 7 bases lining up with TRBD1. The germline V gene has CDR1 SGDLS and CDR2 YYNGEE. With 3 bases clipped from V and 3 bases from J, the junction kept 5 bases outside the gene matches. CDR3 length equals 15 residues. In DNA, the CDR3 is TGTGCCAGCAGCGCCCCCGGGACAGCTAATGAAAAACTGTTTTTT. It translates to CASSAPGTANEKLFF. The variable domain in full, with the rest retrieved from reference TRBV9 and TRBJ1-4, is DSGVTQTPKHLITATGQRVTLRCSPRSGDLSVYWYQQSLDQGLQFLIQYYNGEERAKGNILERFSAQQFPDLHSELNLSSLELGDSALYFCASSAPGTANEKLFFGSGTQLSVL.

This sequence joins TRBV5-1 and TRBJ2-1; D is possibly TRBD1 (5 bases). V was pared by 0 bases and J by 4 bases, with 8 bases between. CDR1 is SGHRS and CDR2 is YFSETQ in the germline V gene. The CDR3 spans 14 residues. CDR3 sequence reads: CASSLGGAYNEQFF. The CDR3 DNA sequence: TGCGCCAGCAGCTTGGGTGGGGCGTACAATGAGCAGTTCTTC.

The chain combines TRBV7-9 with TRBJ1-1, with 7 bases that match TRBD1. This CDR3 has 16 amino acids. Per the germline V gene, CDR1 is SEHNR and CDR2 is FQNEAQ (reference sequence). The J segment lost 0 bases and the V segment lost 8 bases, leaving 12 bases of the junction unmatched. CDR3 loop: CASEPRQGGVNTEAFF. The CDR3 nucleotides are TGTGCCAGCGAGCCCCGACAGGGCGGCGTGAACACTGAAGCTTTCTTT. The full variable domain, in which reference TRBV7-9 and TRBJ1-1 provide the parts outside the CDR3, is DTGVSQNPRHKITKRGQNVTFRCDPISEHNRLYWYRQTLGQGPEFLTYFQNEAQLEKSRLLSDRFSAERPKGSFSTLEIQRTEQGDSAMYLCASEPRQGGVNTEAFFGQGTRLTVV.

The rearrangement links TRBV15 to TRBJ2-5, with TRBD2 identical over 7 bases. Trimming cost V 5 bases and J 5 bases; bases outside gene matches: 2. Germline V lookup: CDR1 LNHNV, CDR2 YYDKDF (reference sequence). CDR3 length: 12 residues. CDR3 loop: CATSRGVETQYF. The DNA for the CDR3 is TGTGCCACCAGCCGGGGGGTCGAGACCCAGTACTTC.

The V call is TRBV12-5, the J call TRBJ2-2, with 7 bases identical to TRBD1. Germline CDR1 LGHNT, CDR2 FRNRAP. The CDR3 is 15 amino acids. With V trimmed by 2 bases and J by 3 bases, 3 bases remained unmatched. In nucleotides, the CDR3 is TGTGCTAGTGGTTTGTCGACAGGGCACACCGGGGAGCTGTTTTTT. As protein: CASGLSTGHTGELFF.

This rearrangement joins TRBV9 to TRBJ2-2, with TRBD2 matching 12 bases. Germline CDR1 reads SGDLS; CDR2 reads YYNGEE. The CDR3 is 18 residues long. V lost 4 bases, J lost 4 bases, and 11 bases stayed unmatched. Here the CDR3 DNA reads TGTGCCAGCAGCCAGCGTCTAGCGGGAGGGCCGGGCACCGGGGAGCTGTTTTTT. The encoded protein is CASSQRLAGGPGTGELFF.

The rearrangement joins TRBV9 to TRBJ2-3, with D tentatively TRBD2 (5 bases). The ends were cut back, 3 bases at V and 0 bases at J, with 8 bases in the middle. CDR1 and CDR2 from the germline V gene are SGDLS and YYNGEE. This CDR3 spans 14 amino acids. The CDR3 sequence: CASSAADSTDTQYF. For the CDR3, the DNA is TGTGCCAGCAGCGCAGCGGATAGCACAGATACGCAGTATTTT.

The chain combines TRBV5-1 with TRBJ2-2, with 10 positions matching TRBD1. The CDR3 consists of 15 residues. Germline V gene data show CDR1 as SGHRS and CDR2 as YFSETQ. V was pared by 4 bases and J by 5 bases, with 5 bases of the junction left unmatched. CDR3 region: CASSAGTGVTGELFF. Here the CDR3 DNA reads TGCGCCAGCAGCGCCGGGACAGGGGTTACCGGGGAGCTGTTTTTT.

This clone came up a few times. The chain joins TRBV6-5 to TRBJ1-2, with 12 bases that match TRBD1. Germline loops: CDR1 MNHEY, CDR2 SVGAGI. This CDR3 has 14 amino acids. J gave up 10 bases and V 6 bases, and 9 bases lay outside the gene matches. CDR3 in DNA: TGTGCCAGCAGAACCCTGGGACAGGGGGCACACTACACCTTC. Amino acid sequence: CASRTLGQGAHYTF.

The chain joins TRBV7-9 to TRBJ1-2; 11 bases map to TRBD1. J gave up 7 bases and V 2 bases, and 6 bases lay outside the gene matches. Germline loops: CDR1 SEHNR, CDR2 FQNEAQ (reference sequence). CDR3 length: 15 amino acids. The CDR3 loop is CASSLYGQGATGYTF. CDR3 bases: TGTGCCAGCAGCTTATACGGACAGGGGGCAACTGGCTACACCTTC.

The gene calls are TRBV19 and TRBJ1-5; a weak D match, TRBD1 (6 bases). CDR1 and CDR2 (germline): LNHDA, SQIVND (reference sequence). The CDR3 has 16 amino acids. The germline V and J ends were trimmed by 6 bases and 2 bases, with 17 bases remaining between them. The CDR3 DNA follows: TGTGCCAGTAGCCAAAGGGGGTCGGCGGGCAATCAGCCCCAGCATTTT. Protein product: CASSQRGSAGNQPQHF.

V gene TRBV18 combines with J gene TRBJ1-6; 8 nucleotides agree with TRBD1. This CDR3 contains 16 residues. V dropped 3 bases and J dropped 6; count of bases not matched to a gene: 7. Germline CDR1 KGHSH, CDR2 LQKENI. The CDR3 loop is CASSPDRVESNSPLHF. In DNA, the CDR3 is TGTGCCAGCTCACCGGACAGGGTCGAAAGTAATTCACCCCTCCACTTT.

As for this clone: Germline and junction disagree at one end, which may indicate a read error. V is TRBV4-1 and J is TRBJ1-5; no clear D gene. This CDR3 is 13 amino acids long. Germline V gives CDR1 MGHRA, CDR2 YSYEKL. In DNA form, the CDR3 reads TGCGCCAGCAGCCAAGGGCAGCAGGCCCCCCTGCATTTT. Its protein is CASSQGQQAPLHF.

J is TRBJ1-3 and V is TRBV29-1; unclear D gene. The V end lost 4 bases, the J end lost 7 bases, and 8 bases lay between the germline ends. CDR1 is SQVTM, CDR2 ANQGSEA, per germline. The CDR3 has 11 residues. CDR3 DNA: TGCAGCGTTGGACTGAGGAACACCATATATTTT. This translates into CSVGLRNTIYF. Variable domain in full (rest from reference TRBV29-1 and TRBJ1-3): SAVISQKPSRDICQRGTSLTIQCQVDSQVTMMFWYRQQPGQSLTLIATANQGSEATYESGFVIDKFPISRPNLTFSTLTVSNMSPEDSSIYLCSVGLRNTIYFGEGSWLTVV.

This sequence joins TRBV5-8 and TRBJ2-7; D is ambiguous. Germline lookup yields CDR1 SGHTS and CDR2 YDEGEE. The V and J ends lost 3 bases and 8 bases respectively, with 12 bases between them. CDR3 length: 12 residues. In nucleotides, the CDR3 is TGTGCCAGCAGCTCGACTGTCCCCCAGCAGTACTTC. This gives the protein CASSSTVPQQYF.

This clone has just a few counts. V and J are TRBV27 and TRBJ1-5; D might be TRBD1 (6 bases). This CDR3 is built from 14 residues. V lost 5 bases, J lost 7 bases, and 15 bases lay in between. Germline values: CDR1 MNHEY, CDR2 SMNVEV (reference sequence). Here the CDR3 DNA reads TGTGCCAGCAGTGTCAGCAGGGGTCTCCAGCCCCAGCATTTT. Encoded protein: CASSVSRGLQPQHF.